A single sample gave rise to the 3 T cell receptor beta chains below, sequenced in a study of a mutant IDH1 vaccine in newly diagnosed glioma. Here immunoSEQ multiplex PCR was the method, and the copy in TCRdb shows in-frame clones only, minus some. The table lists around 31,000 clones, roughly 78% of them singletons. Antigen specificity for these receptors is unknown. Time point reported: week 35, safety follow-up. All doses held 300 ug of mutant IDH1 20-mer peptide, with topical imiquimod. The sample consisted of PBMCs, taken from a glioma patient whose treatment included an IDH1 peptide vaccine. The receptors were gathered from a woman aged 40-49 years with glioma.

This chain uses TRBV28 with TRBJ1-4; D possibly corresponds to TRBD1 (5 bases). CDR3 size: 15 residues. The V and J ends lost 2 bases and 8 bases respectively, with 15 bases between them. CDR1 and CDR2 (germline): MDHEN, SYDVKM. CDR3 bases: TGTGCCAGCAGTTTAGCGGGGCAGGGCGAAGAAAAACTGTTTTTT. Its protein is CASSLAGQGEEKLFF.

This clone has just a few counts. The chain uses TRBV29-1 and TRBJ1-2; D not resolved. Germline CDR1 is SQVTM and CDR2 is ANQGSEA. The CDR3 spans 13 residues. V lost 7 bases to trimming and J lost 6 bases, with 18 bases between them. This CDR3 reads CSAALVGSDGYTF. The CDR3, as DNA: TGCAGCGCTGCCCTTGTGGGTAGCGATGGCTACACCTTC.

This clone was picked up a small number of times. This sequence joins TRBV7-9 and TRBJ1-2; D gene uncertain. V was pared by 1 base and J by 7 bases, with 10 bases between. The germline gives CDR1 SEHNR, CDR2 FQNEAQ (reference sequence). This CDR3 is built from 13 residues. Here the CDR3 reads CASSLEAPGGYTF. For the CDR3, the DNA is TGTGCCAGCAGCTTAGAAGCCCCTGGTGGCTACACCTTC.